These 2 T cell receptor beta chains were all obtained from the same sample, sequenced in a study of cytomegalovirus exposure and HLA in healthy donors. The PCR ran on 60 Vbeta and 13 Jbeta primers. The assay was immunoSEQ multiplex PCR, and TCRdb's table has in-frame clones only and misses some. The sample shows about 200,000 clones, approximately 88% of them seen only once. The sample consisted of PBMCs. These receptors originate from a boy aged 2 to 10 in good health and CMV-seronegative.

The chain has TRBV14 and TRBJ1-2; D might be TRBD1 (5 bases). This CDR3 has 13 amino acids. V was shortened by 0 bases and J by 9 bases, with 11 bases between the two germline ends. Germline loops: CDR1 SGHDN, CDR2 FVKESK. The CDR3 loop reads CASSQDGRGSYTF. The DNA of the CDR3 is TGTGCCAGCAGCCAAGATGGCCGGGGGAGCTACACCTTC.

This chain connects TRBV18 to TRBJ1-6, with 9 nucleotides matching TRBD1. The CDR3 runs 17 residues. J gave up 6 bases and V 6 bases, and 12 bases lay outside the gene matches. Germline V gene data show CDR1 as KGHSH and CDR2 as LQKENI. The CDR3 protein is CASSQEIGTGSNSPLHF. As DNA, the CDR3 is TGTGCCAGCTCCCAAGAAATCGGGACAGGGAGTAATTCACCCCTCCACTTT. Drawing the rest from reference TRBV18 and TRBJ1-6, the complete variable domain is NAGVMQNPRHLVRRRGQEARLRCSPMKGHSHVYWYRQLPEEGLKFMVYLQKENIIDESGMPKERFSAEFPKEGPSILRIQQVVRGDSAAYFCASSQEIGTGSNSPLHFGNGTRLTVT.